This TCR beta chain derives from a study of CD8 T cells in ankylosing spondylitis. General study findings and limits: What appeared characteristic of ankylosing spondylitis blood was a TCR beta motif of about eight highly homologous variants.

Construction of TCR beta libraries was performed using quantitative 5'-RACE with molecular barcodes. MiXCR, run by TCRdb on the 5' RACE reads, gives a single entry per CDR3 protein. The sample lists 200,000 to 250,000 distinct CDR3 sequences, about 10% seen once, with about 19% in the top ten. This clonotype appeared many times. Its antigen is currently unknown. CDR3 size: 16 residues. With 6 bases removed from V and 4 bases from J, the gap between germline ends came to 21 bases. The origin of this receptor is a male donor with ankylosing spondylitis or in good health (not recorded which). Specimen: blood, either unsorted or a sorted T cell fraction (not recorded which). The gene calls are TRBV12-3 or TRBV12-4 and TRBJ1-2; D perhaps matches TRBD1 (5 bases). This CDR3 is CASRRSRGAGSYGYTF. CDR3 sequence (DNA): TGTGCCAGCAGGCGGTCAAGGGGCGCCGGGTCCTATGGCTACACCTTC.